A selection of T cell receptor beta chains follows, all from one sample in a study of T cells in tumors after PD-1 blockade. The repertoire was sequenced with immunoSEQ multiplex PCR; TCRdb's copy has only in-frame clones and lacks some. Here the sample spans approximately 48,000 clones, 81% being singletons. The sequences come from PBMCs, collected before anti-PD-1 treatment. The receptor source for this set is a human donor with basal cell carcinoma. CDR3s include the opening cysteine and the closing phenylalanine or tryptophan. A D gene is named only where the DNA matches it firmly. Size is omitted from some rows. Given values are once, few, many or a class for expanded clones.

TRBV5-6	TRBD2	.	TRBJ2-5	TGTGCCAGCAGCGCACCGGGACTAGCGGGTGAAGAGACCCAGTACTTC	CASSAPGLAGEETQYF
TRBV5-1	TRBD1	once	TRBJ2-2	TGCGCCAGCAGCTCGATACAGGGGAACGGGGAGCTGTTTTTT	CASSSIQGNGELFF
TRBV2	TRBD1	.	TRBJ1-2	TGTGCCAGCAGCCTTGGACAGGCCAACTATGGCTACACCTTC	CASSLGQANYGYTF
TRBV27	TRBD1	.	TRBJ2-5	TGTGCCAGCAGCCAGGACAGGGGGGAGACCCAGTACTTC	CASSQDRGETQYF
TRBV5-1	.	.	TRBJ2-4	TGCGCCAGCGCCCGCGGGCCACTGGTCCGTGGCAAAAACATTCAGTACTTC	CASARGPLVRGKNIQYF
TRBV10-1	TRBD1	.	TRBJ2-7	TGCGCCAGCAGTGACTCGGGACAGGGGTACGAGCAGTACTTC	CASSDSGQGYEQYF
TRBV20-1	.	few	TRBJ1-1	TGCAGTGCTAGTGGTGGGGTTCGGGGCACTGAAGCTTTCTTT	CSASGGVRGTEAFF
TRBV5-1	.	.	TRBJ1-2	TGCGCCAGCAGCTTGGAGGGCATCGGTGGCTACACCTTC	CASSLEGIGGYTF
TRBV28	.	.	TRBJ2-7	TGTGCCAGCAGTGAAGGACAGATCTACGAGCAGTACTTC	CASSEGQIYEQYF
TRBV28	.	.	TRBJ2-7	TGTGCCAGCAGTGGGGGACCCTACGAGCAGTACTTC	CASSGGPYEQYF
TRBV13	.	.	TRBJ1-3	TGTGCCAGCAGACTTTCCGGGGCCTACTCTGGAAACACCATATATTTT	CASRLSGAYSGNTIYF
TRBV29-1	.	few	TRBJ1-1	TGCAGCGTTGTGCAGACGGGAGCTTTCTTT	CSVVQTGAFF
TRBV5-1	.	.	TRBJ2-1	TGCGCCAGCAGCTTAGTCCGAAGCTCCTACAATGAGCAGTTCTTC	CASSLVRSSYNEQFF
TRBV7-6	.	.	TRBJ2-5	TGTGCCAGCAGCCGAACCCGGGGCTTCCAAGAGACCCAGTACTTC	CASSRTRGFQETQYF
TRBV19	TRBD1	.	TRBJ1-5	TGTGCCAGTAGTCCCTCGGACAGGGGAGCAGGGAGCAATCAGCCCCAGCATTTT	CASSPSDRGAGSNQPQHF
TRBV30	TRBD1	once	TRBJ2-3	TGTGCCTGGAGTTTCCAGGACAGGGGGGGAGATACGCAGTATTTT	CAWSFQDRGGDTQYF
TRBV6-5	.	.	TRBJ2-1	TGTGCCAGCATGCCAGCACTGAAGAATGAGCAGTTCTTC	CASMPALKNEQFF
TRBV15	TRBD1	.	TRBJ2-2	TGTGCCACCAGCAAACAGGGGAAATCGAACACCGGGGAGCTGTTTTTT	CATSKQGKSNTGELFF
TRBV3-1/TRBV3-2	TRBD1	.	TRBJ2-4	TGTGCCAGCAGCCAAGAGACAGGGGGTGTAGCCAAAAACATTCAGTACTTC	CASSQETGGVAKNIQYF
TRBV18	.	.	TRBJ1-2	TGTGCCAGCTCACCACCTCGGTCTAACTATGGCTACACCTTC	CASSPPRSNYGYTF
TRBV28	TRBD2	.	TRBJ2-1	TGTGCCAGCAGTTTAAGGAGACTAGCGGCCAATGAGCAGTTCTTC	CASSLRRLAANEQFF
TRBV6-8	.	.	TRBJ2-3	TGTGCCAGCAGTTCGATAGCCTGCACAGATACGCAGTATTTT	CASSSIACTDTQYF
TRBV5-4	TRBD2	.	TRBJ2-1	TGTGCCAGCAGTTTGGGAGGACTAGCGACCCGCGGTGAGCAGTTCTTC	CASSLGGLATRGEQFF
TRBV7-9	.	few	TRBJ1-3	TGTGCCAGCAGCTCTCCCTTCGACGGAAACACCATATATTTT	CASSSPFDGNTIYF
TRBV10-3	.	.	TRBJ2-7	TGTGCCATCAGTGTAGGAACAGGTCTCTCCTACGAGCAGTACTTC	CAISVGTGLSYEQYF
TRBV3-1/TRBV3-2	TRBD1	once	TRBJ2-3	TGTGCCAGCAGCCCTCGGGACAGGGTGACAGATACGCAGTATTTT	CASSPRDRVTDTQYF
TRBV6-5	.	once	TRBJ1-6	TGTGCCAGCAGCTACCAGTCCCGGGGCAATTCACCCCTCCACTTT	CASSYQSRGNSPLHF
TRBV5-1	TRBD1	.	TRBJ1-2	TGCGCCAGCAGCTTGGAAGGACAGGGAGATTATGGCTACACCTTC	CASSLEGQGDYGYTF
TRBV7-6	.	.	TRBJ1-5	TGTGCCAGCAGCTTAGCCAGGGAGGGTCAGCCCCAGCATTTT	CASSLAREGQPQHF
TRBV28	.	.	TRBJ1-5	TGTGCCAGCAGGGCAGGGAATCAGCCCCAGCATTTT	CASRAGNQPQHF
TRBV30	TRBD1	few	TRBJ2-6	TGTGCCTCCCATCGGGACAGGGCAAGCTCTGGGGCCAACGTCCTGACTTTC	CASHRDRASSGANVLTF
TRBV7-2	.	.	TRBJ2-3	TGTGCCAGCAGCTTTTATGGCGGGGTAACAGATACGCAGTATTTT	CASSFYGGVTDTQYF
TRBV19	.	.	TRBJ2-1	TGTGCCAGTAGTCGGGCAGGTAGCCACAATGAGCAGTTCTTC	CASSRAGSHNEQFF
TRBV15	.	.	TRBJ2-1	TGTGCCACCAGCAGAGATAGGTTAGACAATGAGCAGTTCTTC	CATSRDRLDNEQFF
TRBV19	.	.	TRBJ2-1	TGTGCCAGTAGTCCCCGGACGGGTACTTTCTCCTACAATGAGCAGTTCTTC	CASSPRTGTFSYNEQFF
TRBV27	.	.	TRBJ2-3	TGTGCCAGCAGTTTAGGGTTACAGGTCTACAGGGTCGGGAACAACTCTAGCACAGATACGCAGTATTTT	CASSLGLQVYRVGNNSSTDTQYF
TRBV15	TRBD2	.	TRBJ2-5	TGTGCCACCAGCAGCGGACTAGGGGAGACCCAGTACTTC	CATSSGLGETQYF
TRBV24-1	.	once	TRBJ1-5	TGTGCCACCAGTCCCGGGACGCAAAACAATCAGCCCCAGCATTTT	CATSPGTQNNQPQHF
TRBV3-1/TRBV3-2	TRBD2	.	TRBJ2-4	TGTGCCAGCAGCCGCGGGGGGGCGGCCAAAAACATTCAGTACTTC	CASSRGGAAKNIQYF
TRBV3-1/TRBV3-2	.	.	TRBJ2-6	TGTGCCAGCAGCCGACAGGTTTCTGGGGCCAACGTCCTGACTTTC	CASSRQVSGANVLTF
TRBV4-1	TRBD1	.	TRBJ1-2	TGCGCCAGCAGCCGAGGGACAGGAACTAACTATGGCTACACCTTC	CASSRGTGTNYGYTF
TRBV10-3	TRBD1	once	TRBJ2-2	TGTGCCATCAGTTTCTCACAGGGGAAGGAGGCCGGGGAGCTGTTTTTT	CAISFSQGKEAGELFF
TRBV30	TRBD1	.	TRBJ1-6	TGTGCCTGGGACCGGGACAGGGCGAATTCACCCCTCCACTTT	CAWDRDRANSPLHF
TRBV10-3	.	.	TRBJ1-2	TGTGCCATCAGTGAGGAAACAGGGTTGCGGGGCTACACCTTC	CAISEETGLRGYTF
TRBV9	.	few	TRBJ1-5	TGTGCCAGCAGCGCGATAGGGGGGCCCCAGCATTTT	CASSAIGGPQHF
TRBV27	TRBD2	.	TRBJ2-3	TGTGCCAGCAGTCTAGCGGGGGGTTTGGGAGATACGCAGTATTTT	CASSLAGGLGDTQYF